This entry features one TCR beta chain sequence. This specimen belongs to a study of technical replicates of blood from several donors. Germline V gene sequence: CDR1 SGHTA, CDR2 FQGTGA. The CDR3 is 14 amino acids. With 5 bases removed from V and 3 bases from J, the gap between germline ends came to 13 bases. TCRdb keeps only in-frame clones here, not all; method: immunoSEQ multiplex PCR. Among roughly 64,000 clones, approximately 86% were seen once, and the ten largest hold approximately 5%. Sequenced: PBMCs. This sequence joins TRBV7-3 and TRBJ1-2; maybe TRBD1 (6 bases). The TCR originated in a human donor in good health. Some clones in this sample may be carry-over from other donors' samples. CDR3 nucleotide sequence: TGTGCCAGCAGCCGAGGAGGGGGGGACTATGGCTACACCTTC. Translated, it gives CASSRGGGDYGYTF. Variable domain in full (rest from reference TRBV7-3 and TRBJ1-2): GAGVSQTPSNKVTEKGKYVELRCDPISGHTALYWYRQSLGQGPEFLIYFQGTGAADDSGLPNDRFFAVRPEGSVSTLKIQRTERGDSAVYLCASSRGGGDYGYTFGSGTRLTVV.